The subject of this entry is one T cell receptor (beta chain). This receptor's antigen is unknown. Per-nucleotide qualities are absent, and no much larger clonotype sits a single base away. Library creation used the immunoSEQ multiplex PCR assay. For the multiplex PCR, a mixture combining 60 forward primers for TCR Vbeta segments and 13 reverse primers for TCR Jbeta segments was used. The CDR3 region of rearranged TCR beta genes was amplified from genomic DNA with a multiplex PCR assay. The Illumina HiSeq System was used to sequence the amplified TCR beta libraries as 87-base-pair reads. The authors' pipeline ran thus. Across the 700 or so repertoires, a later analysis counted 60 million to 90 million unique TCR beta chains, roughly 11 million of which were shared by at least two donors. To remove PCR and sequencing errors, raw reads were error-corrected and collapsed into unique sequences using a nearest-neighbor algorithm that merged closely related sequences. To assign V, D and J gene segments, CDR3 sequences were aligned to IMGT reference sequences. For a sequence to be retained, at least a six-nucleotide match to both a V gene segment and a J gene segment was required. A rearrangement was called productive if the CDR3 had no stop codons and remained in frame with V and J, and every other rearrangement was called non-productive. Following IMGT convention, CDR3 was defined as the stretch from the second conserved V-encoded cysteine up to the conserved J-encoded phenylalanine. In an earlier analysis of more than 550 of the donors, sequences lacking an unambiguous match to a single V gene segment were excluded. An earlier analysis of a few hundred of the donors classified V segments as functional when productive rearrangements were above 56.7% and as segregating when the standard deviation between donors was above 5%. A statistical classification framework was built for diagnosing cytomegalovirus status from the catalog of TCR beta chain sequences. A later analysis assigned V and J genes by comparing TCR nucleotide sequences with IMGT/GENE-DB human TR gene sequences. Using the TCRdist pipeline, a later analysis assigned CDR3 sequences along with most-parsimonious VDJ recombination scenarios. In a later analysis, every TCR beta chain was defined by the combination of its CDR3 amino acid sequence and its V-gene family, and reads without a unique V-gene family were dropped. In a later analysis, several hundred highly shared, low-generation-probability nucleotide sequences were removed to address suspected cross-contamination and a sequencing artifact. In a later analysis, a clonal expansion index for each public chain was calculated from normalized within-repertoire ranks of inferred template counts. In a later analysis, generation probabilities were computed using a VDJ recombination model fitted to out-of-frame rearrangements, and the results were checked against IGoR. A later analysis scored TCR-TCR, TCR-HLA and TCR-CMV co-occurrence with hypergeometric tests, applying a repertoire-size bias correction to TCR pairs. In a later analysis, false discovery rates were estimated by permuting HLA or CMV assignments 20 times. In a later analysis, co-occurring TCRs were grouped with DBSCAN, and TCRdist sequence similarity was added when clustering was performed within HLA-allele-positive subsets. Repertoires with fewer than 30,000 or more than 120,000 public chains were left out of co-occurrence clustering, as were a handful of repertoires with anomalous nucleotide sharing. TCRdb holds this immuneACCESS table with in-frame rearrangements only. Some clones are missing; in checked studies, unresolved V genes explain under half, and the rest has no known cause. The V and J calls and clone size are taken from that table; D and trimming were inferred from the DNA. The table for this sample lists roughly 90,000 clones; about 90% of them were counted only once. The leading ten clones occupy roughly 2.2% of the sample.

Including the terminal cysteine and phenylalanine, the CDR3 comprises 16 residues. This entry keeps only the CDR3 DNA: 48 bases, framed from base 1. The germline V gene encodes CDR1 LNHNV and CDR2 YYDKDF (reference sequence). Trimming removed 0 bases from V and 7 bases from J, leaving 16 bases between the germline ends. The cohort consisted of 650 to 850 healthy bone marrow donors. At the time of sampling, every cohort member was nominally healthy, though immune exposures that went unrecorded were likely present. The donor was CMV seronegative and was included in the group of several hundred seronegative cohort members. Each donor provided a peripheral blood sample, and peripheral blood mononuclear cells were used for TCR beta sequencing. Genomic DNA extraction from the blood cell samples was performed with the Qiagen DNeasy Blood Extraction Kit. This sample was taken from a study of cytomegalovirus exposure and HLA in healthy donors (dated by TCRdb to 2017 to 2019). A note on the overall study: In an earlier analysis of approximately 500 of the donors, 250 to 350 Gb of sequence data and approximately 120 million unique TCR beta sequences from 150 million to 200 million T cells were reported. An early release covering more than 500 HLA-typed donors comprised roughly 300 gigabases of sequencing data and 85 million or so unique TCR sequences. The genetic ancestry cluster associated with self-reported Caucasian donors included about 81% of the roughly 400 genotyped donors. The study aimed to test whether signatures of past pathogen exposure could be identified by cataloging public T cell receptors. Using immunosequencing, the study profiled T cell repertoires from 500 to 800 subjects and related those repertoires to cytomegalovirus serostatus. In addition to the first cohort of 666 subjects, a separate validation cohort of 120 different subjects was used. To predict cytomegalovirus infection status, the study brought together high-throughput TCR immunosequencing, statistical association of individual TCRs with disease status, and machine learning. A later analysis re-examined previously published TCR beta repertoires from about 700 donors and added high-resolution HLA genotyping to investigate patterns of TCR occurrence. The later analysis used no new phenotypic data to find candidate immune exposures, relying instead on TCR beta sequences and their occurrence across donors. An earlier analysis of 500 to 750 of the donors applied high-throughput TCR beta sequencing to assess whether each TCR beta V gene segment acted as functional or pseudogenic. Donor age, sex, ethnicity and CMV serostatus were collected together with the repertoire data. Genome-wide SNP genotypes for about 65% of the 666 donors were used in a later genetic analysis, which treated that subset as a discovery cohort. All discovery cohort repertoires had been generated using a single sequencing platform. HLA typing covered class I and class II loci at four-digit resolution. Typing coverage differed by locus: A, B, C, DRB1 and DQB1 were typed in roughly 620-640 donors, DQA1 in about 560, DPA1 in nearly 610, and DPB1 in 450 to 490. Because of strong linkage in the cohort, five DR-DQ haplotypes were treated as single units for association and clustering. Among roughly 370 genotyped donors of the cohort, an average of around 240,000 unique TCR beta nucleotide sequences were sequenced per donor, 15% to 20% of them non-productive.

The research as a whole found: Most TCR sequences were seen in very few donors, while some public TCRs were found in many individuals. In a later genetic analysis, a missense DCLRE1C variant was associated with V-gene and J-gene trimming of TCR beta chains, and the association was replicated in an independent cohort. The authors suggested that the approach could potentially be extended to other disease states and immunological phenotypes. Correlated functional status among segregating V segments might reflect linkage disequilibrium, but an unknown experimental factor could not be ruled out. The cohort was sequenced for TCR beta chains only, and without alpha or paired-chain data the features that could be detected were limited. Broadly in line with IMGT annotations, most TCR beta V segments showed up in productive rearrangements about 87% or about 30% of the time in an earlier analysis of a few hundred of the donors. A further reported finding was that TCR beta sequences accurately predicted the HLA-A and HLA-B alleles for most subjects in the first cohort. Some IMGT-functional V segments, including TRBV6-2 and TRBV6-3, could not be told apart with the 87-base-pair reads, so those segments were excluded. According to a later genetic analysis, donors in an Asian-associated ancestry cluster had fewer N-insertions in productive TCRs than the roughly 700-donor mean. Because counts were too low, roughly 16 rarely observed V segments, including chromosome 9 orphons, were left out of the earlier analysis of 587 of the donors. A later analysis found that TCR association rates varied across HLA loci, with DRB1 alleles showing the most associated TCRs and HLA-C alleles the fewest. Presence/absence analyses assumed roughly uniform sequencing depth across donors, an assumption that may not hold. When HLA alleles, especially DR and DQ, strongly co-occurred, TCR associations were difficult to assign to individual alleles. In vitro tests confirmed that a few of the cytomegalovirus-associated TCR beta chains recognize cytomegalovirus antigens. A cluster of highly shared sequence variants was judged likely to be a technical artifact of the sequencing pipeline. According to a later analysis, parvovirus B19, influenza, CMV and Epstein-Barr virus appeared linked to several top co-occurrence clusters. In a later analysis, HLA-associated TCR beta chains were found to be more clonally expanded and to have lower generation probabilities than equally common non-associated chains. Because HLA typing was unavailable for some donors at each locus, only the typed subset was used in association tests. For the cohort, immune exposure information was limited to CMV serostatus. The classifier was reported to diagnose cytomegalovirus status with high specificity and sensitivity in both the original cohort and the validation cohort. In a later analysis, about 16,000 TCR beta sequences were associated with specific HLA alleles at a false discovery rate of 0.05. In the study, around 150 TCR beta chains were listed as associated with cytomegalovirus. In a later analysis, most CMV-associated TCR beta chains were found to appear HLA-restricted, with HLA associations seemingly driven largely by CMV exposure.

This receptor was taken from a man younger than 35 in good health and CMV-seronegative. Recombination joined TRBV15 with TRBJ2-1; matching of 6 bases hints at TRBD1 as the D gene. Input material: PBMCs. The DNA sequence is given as TGTGCCACCAGCAGAGATCTCAGGGCTCAGGGGAATGAGCAGTTCTTC. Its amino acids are CATSRDLRAQGNEQFF.